The next 32 T cell receptor beta chains were all read from a single sample in a study of Ad26.COV2.S vaccination and SARS-CoV-2 variants. Treatment meaning: some 20 received Ad26.COV2.S at low or high dose, single or two shots; about 5 received placebo; per-sample allocation not given. Sampling occurred on day 63 after the first vaccine or placebo injection. The method was immunoSEQ multiplex PCR; TCRdb's version includes in-frame clones alone and lacks a portion of them. The table records roughly 300,000 clones, 75% to 90% of them present only once. The sequencing used peripheral blood, collected in a trial of Ad26.COV2.S vaccine versus placebo. The receptors were gathered from a person aged 18-65 years who received the Ad26.COV2.S COVID-19 vaccine or a placebo.

The V and J genes are TRBV20-1 and TRBJ2-7; tentatively, D is TRBD1 (5 bases). Germline loops: CDR1 DFQATT, CDR2 SNEGSKA (reference sequence). The CDR3 has 13 amino acids. Trimming took 3 bases from V and 8 from J, leaving 17 bases between them. The CDR3 sequence: CSASLQRGAKQYF. CDR3 nucleotides: TGCAGTGCTAGTCTGCAGCGTGGGGCGAAGCAGTACTTC.

This chain uses TRBV28 with TRBJ1-1, with D tentatively TRBD1 (5 bases). Trimming removed 5 bases at V and 1 base at J, with 14 bases between. The germline V gene has CDR1 MDHEN and CDR2 SYDVKM. The CDR3 has 15 residues. This CDR3 is CASSPIRAPNTEAFF. Here the CDR3 DNA reads TGTGCCAGCAGTCCAATCAGGGCCCCGAACACTGAAGCTTTCTTT.

The V and J genes are TRBV28 and TRBJ1-4; D perhaps matches TRBD1 (6 bases). Germline CDR1 MDHEN, CDR2 SYDVKM. V was clipped by 6 bases and J by 10 bases, with 9 bases between them. CDR3 length equals 11 residues. The CDR3 sequence: CASRLQGKLFF. CDR3 sequence (DNA): TGTGCCAGCAGGTTACAGGGAAAACTGTTTTTT.

The chain carries TRBV6-5 and TRBJ2-1; possible D gene TRBD1, 6 bases. Germline CDR1 and CDR2: MNHEY and SVGAGI. This CDR3 is 15 amino acids long. Between the trimmed V and J ends, which lost 6 bases and 3 bases, there was a span of 15 bases. The CDR3 DNA reads TGTGCCAGCAGCCCCGCAGGGGAGCGCTACAATGAGCAGTTCTTC. This gives the protein CASSPAGERYNEQFF.

The chain recombines TRBV11-3 with TRBJ2-7; D ambiguous. CDR1 SGHNT and CDR2 YENEEA come from the germline V gene. This CDR3 comprises 13 residues. Trimming took off 2 bases at V and 5 bases at J, with 10 bases between the two ends. The CDR3 loop is CASSLNLRNEQYF. CDR3 DNA: TGTGCCAGCAGCTTAAATCTTAGGAACGAGCAGTACTTC.

The chain carries TRBV27 and TRBJ1-6; D gene ambiguous. The CDR3 spans 14 residues. V lost 10 bases to trimming and J lost 0 bases, with 10 bases between them. Germline V gene sequence: CDR1 MNHEY, CDR2 SMNVEV (reference sequence). CDR3 sequence reads: CATTLSSYNSPLHF. The DNA for the CDR3 is TGTGCCACCACTTTGAGCTCCTATAATTCACCCCTCCACTTT.

This chain links TRBV19 with TRBJ1-5; TRBD1 matches at 7 bases. The V segment lost 3 bases and the J segment 5 bases; nucleotides outside the gene matches: 7. The CDR3 is made up of 15 amino acids. Germline CDR1 is LNHDA and CDR2 is SQIVND (reference sequence). The CDR3 sequence: CASSIRDSYHQPQHF. CDR3 nucleotides: TGTGCCAGTAGTATTCGGGACAGCTATCATCAGCCCCAGCATTTT.

The J gene is TRBJ1-5, the V gene TRBV6-2 or TRBV6-3; D is uncertain. Trimming left V 3 bases short and J 4 bases short, with 10 bases between. Germline V CDR1 and CDR2: MNHEY, SVGEGT. The CDR3 runs 14 residues. The CDR3 spells CASSYWQKNQPQHF. CDR3 nucleotide sequence: TGTGCCAGCAGTTATTGGCAGAAGAATCAGCCCCAGCATTTT.

The table lists this clone with a few counts. The identical CDR3 is also encoded by other nucleotide sequences in the sample. This chain joins TRBV19 and TRBJ2-7; D gene unclear. CDR1 LNHDA and CDR2 SQIVND come from the germline V gene (reference sequence). This CDR3 comprises 11 residues. The ends were cut back, 3 bases at V and 3 bases at J, with 3 bases in the middle. The CDR3 sequence: CASSMGYEQYF. The CDR3 DNA sequence: TGTGCCAGTAGTATGGGCTACGAGCAGTACTTC.

The chain has TRBV5-1 and TRBJ2-3; D not resolved. With 4 bases removed from V and 3 bases from J, the gap between germline ends came to 3 bases. The CDR3 covers 11 residues. Germline assignment: CDR1 SGHRS and CDR2 YFSETQ. The CDR3, as DNA: TGCGCCAGCAGCGAAACAGATACGCAGTATTTT. It translates to CASSETDTQYF.

The V and J genes are TRBV28 and TRBJ2-5; 8 bases are a match to TRBD1. This CDR3 has 13 amino acids. Germline lookup yields CDR1 MDHEN and CDR2 SYDVKM. V gave up 6 bases and J gave up 2 bases; unmatched junction bases: 2. Here the CDR3 reads CASRTGVQETQYF. The CDR3 bases are TGTGCCAGCAGGACAGGGGTGCAAGAGACCCAGTACTTC.

The chain combines TRBV28 with TRBJ2-1; either TRBD1 or TRBD2 may fit D (6 bases each). The CDR3 length is 16 residues. Germline V gene data show CDR1 as MDHEN and CDR2 as SYDVKM. Between the trimmed V and J ends, which lost 5 bases and 1 base, there was a span of 15 bases. CDR3 in amino acids: CASSSWGAESYNEQFF. The CDR3 DNA reads TGTGCCAGCAGTAGCTGGGGGGCTGAATCCTACAATGAGCAGTTCTTC.

The count of this clone is one. The chain combines TRBV28 with TRBJ1-3, with D unresolved. The CDR3 consists of 15 residues. Germline CDR1 reads MDHEN; CDR2 reads SYDVKM. The V and J ends lost 2 bases and 4 bases respectively, with 12 bases between them. Here the CDR3 DNA reads TGTGCCAGCAGTTTAGAGGGCATCAGCGGAAACACCATATATTTT. Protein sequence: CASSLEGISGNTIYF.

The chain joins TRBV10-1 to TRBJ1-1; the D gene is possibly TRBD1 (6 bases). Germline CDR1 WNHNN, CDR2 SYGVQD (reference sequence). Trimming took off 6 bases at V and 3 bases at J, with 14 bases between the two ends. The CDR3 is 14 amino acids. The DNA for the CDR3 is TGCGCCAGCAGAGGGGCAGGGGTCGACACTGAAGCTTTCTTT. This gives the protein CASRGAGVDTEAFF.

This chain connects TRBV6-5 to TRBJ1-6; the D is unclear. Trimming pared 7 bases from V and 7 bases from J, leaving 11 bases between. Germline CDR1 MNHEY, CDR2 SVGAGI. There are 13 residues in the CDR3. CDR3 DNA sequence: TGTGCCAGCAAAATCGACATGAATTCACCCCTCCACTTT. Amino acids: CASKIDMNSPLHF.

This chain connects TRBV24-1 to TRBJ2-3; a possible D gene is TRBD1 (6 bases). The germline gives CDR1 KGHDR, CDR2 SFDVKD. V dropped 7 bases and J dropped 4 bases, with 8 bases sitting between them. The CDR3 extends over 12 amino acids. CDR3 sequence: CATSDRSDTQYF. CDR3 nucleotide sequence: TGTGCCACCAGCGACAGGTCAGATACGCAGTATTTT.

J is TRBJ2-7 and V is TRBV7-9; weak D call: TRBD2 (6 bases). The V gene lost 4 bases and the J gene lost 0 bases, with 16 bases spanning the gap. CDR3 length: 16 amino acids. CDR1 and CDR2 (germline): SEHNR, FQNEAQ (reference sequence). The DNA for the CDR3 is TGTGCCAGCAGCTCTTATAGCGGAAAGAGCTCCTACGAGCAGTACTTC. Protein product: CASSSYSGKSSYEQYF.

This clone was observed a single time. This CDR3 is also generated by other DNA sequences in the sample. The chain employs TRBV19 and TRBJ2-3, with 9 nucleotides matching TRBD2. Germline V gene sequence: CDR1 LNHDA, CDR2 SQIVND (reference sequence). The CDR3 is 14 amino acids. V was pared by 5 bases and J by 0 bases, with 0 bases of the junction left unmatched. The CDR3 nucleotides are TGTGCCAGTAGTCTAGCGGGGAGCACAGATACGCAGTATTTT. It encodes CASSLAGSTDTQYF.

This chain links TRBV5-4 with TRBJ1-2; a possible D gene is TRBD1 (6 bases). The CDR3 consists of 16 residues. V dropped 5 bases and J dropped 4 bases, with 21 bases sitting between them. In germline, CDR1 is SGHNT, CDR2 YYREEE (reference sequence). Here the CDR3 reads CASSPSQQGGPYGYTF. CDR3 sequence (DNA): TGTGCCAGCAGTCCTAGCCAACAAGGGGGACCCTATGGCTACACCTTC.

The chain is built from TRBV7-9 and TRBJ2-7; 8 nucleotides align to TRBD1. The CDR3 runs to 15 residues. Trimming removed 5 bases from V and 3 bases from J; junction bases left unmatched: 9. Germline V gene lookup returns CDR1 SEHNR and CDR2 FQNEAQ (reference sequence). CDR3 DNA sequence: TGTGCCAGCAGCCTATCCCAGGGGGCCCTCTACGAGCAGTACTTC. Translated, it gives CASSLSQGALYEQYF.

This chain links TRBV3-1 (or the pseudogene TRBV3-2) with TRBJ2-7; unclear D gene. V gave up 0 bases and J gave up 5 bases, with 8 bases separating them. This CDR3 spans 13 amino acids. The V gene's germline CDR1 is LGHDT and CDR2 YNNKEL (reference sequence). The CDR3 loop is CASSQEGRHEQYF. CDR3 nucleotides: TGTGCCAGCAGCCAAGAAGGCCGCCACGAGCAGTACTTC.

The J gene is TRBJ2-1, the V gene TRBV28; TRBD2 is a possible D gene (6 bases). Trimming took off 6 bases at V and 9 bases at J, with 12 bases between the two ends. Germline V gives CDR1 MDHEN, CDR2 SYDVKM. CDR3 length equals 12 residues. The CDR3 DNA follows: TGTGCCAGCAGCTCACGGGGGAGTGAGCAGTTCTTC. This encodes CASSSRGSEQFF.

The chain is built from TRBV7-2 and TRBJ2-7; 9 nucleotides line up with TRBD1. The germline CDR1 and CDR2 sequences are SGHTA and FQGNSA. This CDR3 region has 14 residues. The V and J ends lost 6 bases and 4 bases, in that order; junction bases with no gene match: 7. The DNA of the CDR3 is TGTGCCAGCAGACCGGGACAGGGCTTGTACGAGCAGTACTTC. Its translation: CASRPGQGLYEQYF.

The genes are TRBV18 and TRBJ1-1; TRBD1 aligns across 10 bases. CDR3 length equals 18 residues. Trimming removed 5 bases from V and 0 bases from J; junction bases left unmatched: 12. CDR1 KGHSH and CDR2 LQKENI come from the germline V gene. CDR3: CASSEFDRGRGVNTEAFF. CDR3 coding DNA: TGTGCCAGCTCAGAATTTGACAGGGGGCGAGGGGTGAACACTGAAGCTTTCTTT. Looking up the rest from reference TRBV18 and TRBJ1-1 gives the full variable domain: NAGVMQNPRHLVRRRGQEARLRCSPMKGHSHVYWYRQLPEEGLKFMVYLQKENIIDESGMPKERFSAEFPKEGPSILRIQQVVRGDSAAYFCASSEFDRGRGVNTEAFFGQGTRLTVV.

This clone was seen only once. The same CDR3 arises from other DNA sequences in this sample as well. The chain couples TRBV11-2 to TRBJ1-6, with no clear D. The V end was cut by 6 bases, the J end by 7 bases, with 4 bases between. The CDR3 has 11 amino acids. Per germline, CDR1 SGHAT and CDR2 FQNNGV. The CDR3 protein is CASSENSPLHF. The CDR3 DNA follows: TGTGCCAGCAGTGAAAATTCACCCCTCCACTTT.

The rearrangement joins TRBV14 to TRBJ2-7; 10 nucleotides line up with TRBD2. Trimming removed 4 bases from V and 4 bases from J; junction bases left unmatched: 10. Germline CDR1 SGHDN, CDR2 FVKESK. This CDR3 region has 16 residues. The CDR3 protein is CASSRVSSGSIYEQYF. CDR3 nucleotide sequence: TGTGCCAGCAGCCGAGTATCTAGCGGGAGTATATACGAGCAGTACTTC.

The rearrangement joins TRBV4-1 to TRBJ2-7, with D possibly TRBD1 on 5 matching bases. Germline V CDR1 and CDR2: MGHRA, YSYEKL. The length of the CDR3 is 15 residues. The ends were cut back, 1 base at V and 3 bases at J, with 13 bases in the middle. This CDR3 reads CASSQAVKGLYEQYF. The CDR3 nucleotides are TGCGCCAGCAGCCAAGCTGTAAAGGGGCTCTACGAGCAGTACTTC.

The chain joins TRBV28 to TRBJ2-7; no firm D call. The length of the CDR3 is 12 residues. V was pared by 4 bases and J by 4 bases, with 8 bases between. The V gene's germline CDR1 is MDHEN and CDR2 SYDVKM. The CDR3 DNA sequence: TGTGCCAGCAGTTCGGACCTTTACGAGCAGTACTTC. Its protein product is CASSSDLYEQYF. The full variable domain, rest sourced from reference TRBV28 and TRBJ2-7, is DVKVTQSSRYLVKRTGEKVFLECVQDMDHENMFWYRQDPGLGLRLIYFSYDVKMKEKGDIPEGYSVSREKKERFSLILESASTNQTSMYLCASSSDLYEQYFGPGTRLTVT.

This clone came up many times. The chain joins TRBV6-4 to TRBJ2-1, with 7 bases identical to TRBD2. With V trimmed by 2 bases and J by 2 bases, 0 bases remained unmatched. The CDR3 has 14 amino acids. Germline lookup yields CDR1 MRHNA and CDR2 SNTAGT. The CDR3 here is CASSDGGAYNEQFF. The DNA for the CDR3 is TGTGCCAGCAGTGACGGGGGGGCCTACAATGAGCAGTTCTTC.

The chain joins TRBV2 to TRBJ2-1; a possible D gene is TRBD2 (6 bases). CDR3 length: 14 amino acids. CDR1 is SNHLY, CDR2 FYNNEI, per germline. Trimming took 6 bases from V and 9 from J, leaving 18 bases between them. Written as DNA, the CDR3 is TGTGCCAGCAGATCGGGGACTGGGTTGGGTGAGCAGTTCTTC. Amino acid sequence: CASRSGTGLGEQFF.

This sequence joins TRBV5-1 and TRBJ1-5; TRBD1 matches at 7 bases. J gave up 4 bases and V 2 bases, and 6 bases lay outside the gene matches. The CDR3 extends over 15 amino acids. Germline V gives CDR1 SGHRS, CDR2 YFSETQ. The chain's CDR3 is CASSFSGGRNQPQHF. The CDR3 DNA follows: TGCGCCAGCAGCTTCTCAGGGGGACGGAATCAGCCCCAGCATTTT.

The chain combines TRBV18 with TRBJ2-7, with D maybe TRBD1 (6 bases). Germline loops: CDR1 KGHSH, CDR2 LQKENI. Trimming removed 5 bases at V and 7 bases at J, with 12 bases between. This CDR3 region has 12 residues. The CDR3 DNA reads TGTGCCAGCTCAGGGCCAGGGGAAGAGCAGTACTTC. It yields the protein CASSGPGEEQYF. The variable domain in full, with the rest retrieved from reference TRBV18 and TRBJ2-7, is NAGVMQNPRHLVRRRGQEARLRCSPMKGHSHVYWYRQLPEEGLKFMVYLQKENIIDESGMPKERFSAEFPKEGPSILRIQQVVRGDSAAYFCASSGPGEEQYFGPGTRLTVT.